The 15 T cell receptor beta chains reported below all come from one sample, sequenced in a study of blood T cell repertoires in COVID-19. Produced via immunoSEQ multiplex PCR; TCRdb's table is partial and in-frame only. Of 40,000 to 65,000 clones listed, 80% to 90% are singletons. The sequencing sample was made of peripheral blood. These receptor sequences come from a man older than 75 with acute or convalescent COVID-19.

The chain uses TRBV10-3 and TRBJ1-4; D is perhaps TRBD1 (6 bases). The germline V and J ends were trimmed by 3 bases and 5 bases, with 13 bases remaining between them. Germline V gene lookup returns CDR1 ENHRY and CDR2 SYGVKD. This CDR3 region has 15 residues. The CDR3 nucleotides read TGTGCCATCAGTGATACAGGGAACGCCAATGAAAAACTGTTTTTT. Translating gives CAISDTGNANEKLFF.

The chain carries TRBV6-2 or TRBV6-3 and TRBJ2-7; no clear D. Germline V gives CDR1 MNHEY, CDR2 SVGEGT. The ends were cut back, 2 bases at V and 0 bases at J, with 8 bases in the middle. This CDR3 contains 14 residues. The CDR3 here is CASSYDPSSYEQYF. Here the CDR3 DNA reads TGTGCCAGCAGTTACGATCCCAGCTCCTACGAGCAGTACTTC.

This CDR3 reads CASSSGTSGAEDTQYF. CDR3 coding DNA: TGTGCCAGCTCATCCGGGACTAGCGGGGCGGAAGATACGCAGTATTTT. The V and J genes are TRBV18 and TRBJ2-3; 13 positions match TRBD2. This CDR3 spans 16 amino acids. With 5 bases clipped from V and 5 bases from J, the junction kept 7 bases outside the gene matches. The germline V gene encodes CDR1 KGHSH and CDR2 LQKENI. Filled out from reference TRBV18 and TRBJ2-3, the complete variable domain reads NAGVMQNPRHLVRRRGQEARLRCSPMKGHSHVYWYRQLPEEGLKFMVYLQKENIIDESGMPKERFSAEFPKEGPSILRIQQVVRGDSAAYFCASSSGTSGAEDTQYFGPGTRLTVL.

The V and J genes are TRBV7-8 and TRBJ2-1; D may be TRBD2 (6 bases). The V gene lost 7 bases and the J gene lost 4 bases, with 14 bases spanning the gap. Germline V gene lookup returns CDR1 SGHVS and CDR2 FQNEAQ. This CDR3 has 14 residues. CDR3 protein: CASTRGRSYNEQFF. DNA of the CDR3: TGTGCCAGCACTCGGGGGAGGTCTTACAATGAGCAGTTCTTC.

The chain employs TRBV30 and TRBJ2-3; 15 nucleotides agree with TRBD2. V shed 2 bases, J shed 3 bases, and the junction held 9 bases outside the gene matches. The germline gives CDR1 GTSNPN, CDR2 SVGIG (reference sequence). This CDR3 spans 18 amino acids. Written as DNA, the CDR3 is TGTGCCTGGAGTCGGACTAGCGGGGGGGTACGCACGACAGATACGCAGTATTTT. It yields the protein CAWSRTSGGVRTTDTQYF.

The chain uses TRBV10-3 and TRBJ2-1, with D perhaps TRBD2 (7 bases). The CDR3 spans 15 residues. Germline CDR1 reads ENHRY; CDR2 reads SYGVKD. Trimming stripped 6 bases from V and 4 bases from J, with 16 bases between. The CDR3 reads CAIRPGEGVYNEQFF. CDR3 sequence (DNA): TGTGCCATCAGACCCGGGGAGGGGGTTTACAATGAGCAGTTCTTC.

This clone has a handful of counts. CDR3 nucleotides: TGCGCCAGCAGCTTGGCCGGCACCGGGTCCTACAATGAGCAGTTCTTC. Its protein product is CASSLAGTGSYNEQFF. The chain combines TRBV5-1 with TRBJ2-1; D is unresolved. With 0 bases removed from V and 1 base from J, the gap between germline ends came to 11 bases. The germline V gene encodes CDR1 SGHRS and CDR2 YFSETQ. The CDR3 runs to 16 residues.

This clone was recorded only once. The chain has TRBV5-4 and TRBJ1-3; D possibly corresponds to TRBD1 (6 bases). CDR1 is SGHNT, CDR2 YYREEE, per germline (reference sequence). The ends were cut back, 2 bases at V and 3 bases at J, with 9 bases in the middle. The CDR3 contains 14 residues. CDR3 sequence: CASSFGTSGNTIYF. The CDR3 DNA is TGTGCCAGCAGCTTTGGGACAAGTGGAAACACCATATATTTT.

The rearrangement links TRBV4-2 to TRBJ1-2, with D hard to call. Germline assignment: CDR1 LGHNA and CDR2 YNFKEQ. There are 14 residues in the CDR3. V lost 0 bases and J lost 7, with 12 bases in between. The DNA for the CDR3 is TGTGCCAGCAGCCAAGACGACGGAGGTCGTGGCTACACCTTC. Its protein product is CASSQDDGGRGYTF.

This chain links TRBV27 with TRBJ2-1; 7 bases map to TRBD1. J was trimmed by 7 bases and V by 0 bases; bases with no gene match: 6. Germline CDR1 reads MNHEY; CDR2 reads SMNVEV (reference sequence). The CDR3 covers 15 residues. This CDR3 reads CASSLSRQGRNEQFF. In nucleotides, the CDR3 is TGTGCCAGCAGTTTATCCCGACAGGGTAGGAATGAGCAGTTCTTC.

This chain connects TRBV15 to TRBJ2-7, with D tentatively TRBD1 (6 bases). Germline loops: CDR1 LNHNV, CDR2 YYDKDF (reference sequence). This CDR3 spans 14 amino acids. Trimming removed 0 bases from V and 3 bases from J, with 9 bases in between. CDR3 in amino acids: CATSREGAGYEQYF. The CDR3 bases are TGTGCCACCAGCAGAGAGGGGGCCGGCTACGAGCAGTACTTC.

The gene calls are TRBV6-1 and TRBJ2-5; 13 bases line up with TRBD2. The CDR3 is made up of 16 amino acids. V gave up 4 bases and J gave up 5 bases; unmatched junction bases: 7. Germline V gene sequence: CDR1 MNHNS, CDR2 SASEGT. The CDR3 loop is CASSGTSGSPGETQYF. For the CDR3, the DNA is TGTGCCAGCAGTGGGACTAGCGGGAGCCCAGGGGAGACCCAGTACTTC.

The chain has TRBV12-5 and TRBJ1-1; D might be TRBD1 (6 bases). Per germline, CDR1 LGHNT and CDR2 FRNRAP. The CDR3 sequence is 16 residues long. Deletions cut 1 base from V and 4 bases from J, with 16 bases between. The CDR3 here is CASGLDGGARSTEAFF. The DNA of the CDR3 is TGTGCTAGTGGTTTGGACGGGGGGGCGCGGAGCACTGAAGCTTTCTTT.

The chain links TRBV2 to TRBJ1-2, with a possible D match to TRBD1 (6 bases). The CDR3 is 13 amino acids. CDR1 is SNHLY and CDR2 is FYNNEI in the germline V gene. V was clipped by 7 bases and J by 6 bases, with 15 bases between them. CDR3 coding DNA: TGTGCCAGCAACCTGCAGGGGCTGAATGGCTACACCTTC. This encodes CASNLQGLNGYTF. The full variable domain, completed using reference TRBV2 and TRBJ1-2, is EPEVTQTPSHQVTQMGQEVILRCVPISNHLYFYWYRQILGQKVEFLVSFYNNEISEKSEIFDDQFSVERPDGSNFTLKIRSTKLEDSAMYFCASNLQGLNGYTFGSGTRLTVV.

CDR3 residues: CASSPDGHSNQPQHF. In DNA, the CDR3 is TGTGCCAGCAGTCCCGACGGACATAGCAATCAGCCCCAGCATTTT. The J gene is TRBJ1-5, the V gene TRBV6-5; the D gene is possibly TRBD1 (5 bases). V was clipped by 5 bases and J by 0 bases, with 11 bases between them. CDR3 length: 15 amino acids. Germline values: CDR1 MNHEY, CDR2 SVGAGI.